The entry below gives a single T cell receptor (beta chain) sequence along with its context. These data belong to a study of T cell changes during pregnancy in multiple sclerosis. Clones were read by immunoSEQ multiplex PCR, and TCRdb kept only the in-frame ones, dropping some. The sample has fewer than 60,000 clones, 85% to 95% seen once. Germline CDR1 reads SNHLY; CDR2 reads FYNNEI. Trimming cost V 6 bases and J 4 bases, with 10 bases left between them. The CDR3 sequence is 12 residues long. The starting material was peripheral blood, obtained after pregnancy. The V call is TRBV2, the J call TRBJ2-7; no clear D. The receptor was derived from a female donor in good health, enrolled as a control in a pregnancy study. The DNA of the CDR3 is TGTGCCAGCAGGGCCGACTTTTACGAGCAGTACTTC. It is translated as CASRADFYEQYF.